These 20 T cell receptor beta chains came from one sample sequenced in a study of blood T cell repertoires in COVID-19. Profiled with immunoSEQ multiplex PCR; TCRdb holds only in-frame clones, not every one. The sample has approximately 340,000 clones, roughly 90% seen once. The sequencing sample was made of PBMCs or T cells enriched from blood (not recorded which). These receptors came from a woman aged 40 to 50 who had been exposed to COVID-19.

This clone was seen just once. This chain joins TRBV7-9 and TRBJ1-1; no clear D. V was shortened by 2 bases and J by 1 base, with 8 bases between the two germline ends. Germline V gene sequence: CDR1 SEHNR, CDR2 FQNEAQ (reference sequence). The CDR3 has 14 amino acids. CDR3 in DNA: TGTGCCAGCAGCTTATGGCCGTCGAACACTGAAGCTTTCTTT. This translates into CASSLWPSNTEAFF.

V gene TRBV6-5 combines with J gene TRBJ1-1; 9 nucleotides align to TRBD1. The CDR3 runs 15 residues. Trimming took 5 bases from V and 1 from J; bases not matched to a gene: 5. Germline V gene data show CDR1 as MNHEY and CDR2 as SVGAGI. Here the CDR3 reads CASSRTGDANTEAFF. Here the CDR3 DNA reads TGTGCCAGCAGTAGGACAGGGGACGCGAACACTGAAGCTTTCTTT.

The chain recombines TRBV2 with TRBJ1-1; D might be TRBD1 (6 bases). CDR3 length equals 13 residues. Deletions cut 6 bases from V and 5 bases from J, with 13 bases between. Looked up from germline, CDR1 is SNHLY and CDR2 is FYNNEI. In nucleotides, the CDR3 is TGTGCCAGCAGAGAACAGGGTTGGACTGAAGCTTTCTTT. This encodes CASREQGWTEAFF.

The chain combines TRBV25-1 with TRBJ2-7; D is unclear. V was pared by 2 bases and J by 3 bases, with 5 bases between. Germline loops: CDR1 MGHDK, CDR2 SYGVNS. This CDR3 comprises 12 residues. CDR3 protein: CASSEQIYEQYF. CDR3 sequence (DNA): TGTGCCAGCAGTGAACAAATCTACGAGCAGTACTTC.

The chain uses TRBV5-6 and TRBJ1-6; D unresolved. Germline CDR1 reads SGHDT; CDR2 reads YYEEEE. This CDR3 spans 14 amino acids. V lost 1 base and J 9 bases, leaving 11 bases between the germline ends. CDR3 sequence (DNA): TGTGCCAGCAGCTTGATCCGGGTCGGTTCACCCCTCCACTTT. Residues: CASSLIRVGSPLHF.

The chain links TRBV29-1 to TRBJ2-2; D possibly corresponds to TRBD1 (5 bases). Trimming removed 6 bases at V and 3 bases at J, with 14 bases between. Germline V gene lookup returns CDR1 SQVTM and CDR2 ANQGSEA. This CDR3 has 14 residues. DNA of the CDR3: TGCAGCGTGCAACAGGTCAAATACACCGGGGAGCTGTTTTTT. This sequence encodes CSVQQVKYTGELFF.

The rearrangement uses TRBV6-2 or TRBV6-3 and TRBJ1-6; no reliable D call. This CDR3 contains 17 residues. Trimming stripped 0 bases from V and 7 bases from J, with 16 bases between. In germline, CDR1 is MNHEY, CDR2 SVGEGT. Written as DNA, the CDR3 is TGTGCCAGCAGTTACTCGACGGTGACTGCACTGAATTCACCCCTCCACTTT. This translates into CASSYSTVTALNSPLHF.

The CDR3 sequence: CASSPGGAGNTIYF. CDR3 nucleotide sequence: TGCGCCAGCAGCCCGGGGGGAGCTGGAAACACCATATATTTT. The V call is TRBV10-1, the J call TRBJ1-3; D may be TRBD1 (5 bases). V was clipped by 6 bases and J by 2 bases, with 11 bases between them. In germline, CDR1 is WNHNN, CDR2 SYGVQD (reference sequence). There are 14 residues in the CDR3.

The rearrangement uses TRBV19 and TRBJ1-2; 8 positions match TRBD1. V trimming: 6 bases; J trimming: 5 bases; junction bases outside the gene matches: 8. Germline V lookup: CDR1 LNHDA, CDR2 SQIVND (reference sequence). This CDR3 region has 14 residues. The chain's CDR3 is CASRQGQGGYGYTF. Written as DNA, the CDR3 is TGTGCCAGTAGGCAAGGACAGGGAGGATATGGCTACACCTTC. Combining the CDR3 with reference TRBV19 and TRBJ1-2 gives the whole variable domain DGGITQSPKYLFRKEGQNVTLSCEQNLNHDAMYWYRQDPGQGLRLIYYSQIVNDFQKGDIAEGYSVSREKKESFPLTVTSAQKNPTAFYLCASRQGQGGYGYTFGSGTRLTVV.

This clone was seen just once. V usage is TRBV5-1 and J usage is TRBJ2-7; 7 bases match TRBD1. Germline lookup yields CDR1 SGHRS and CDR2 YFSETQ. This CDR3 has 12 amino acids. The V segment lost 5 bases and the J segment 5 bases; nucleotides outside the gene matches: 4. CDR3 DNA sequence: TGCGCCAGCAGGCCCGACAGGGACGAGCAGTACTTC. This codes for CASRPDRDEQYF.

This clone was detected once. The rearrangement uses TRBV5-1 and TRBJ2-1; 8 bases agree with TRBD1. The germline V gene has CDR1 SGHRS and CDR2 YFSETQ. The trim removed 3 bases at V and 2 bases at J, leaving 7 bases unmatched. CDR3 length equals 16 residues. The CDR3 nucleotides are TGCGCCAGCAGCTCCCCAGGGGGCGCCGCCTACAATGAGCAGTTCTTC. Translation: CASSSPGGAAYNEQFF.

The rearrangement joins TRBV5-6 to TRBJ1-1; 12 positions agree with TRBD1. Germline V lookup: CDR1 SGHDT, CDR2 YYEEEE. The CDR3 is 19 amino acids. Germline trimming cut 1 base from V and 6 bases from J; bases unmatched to any gene: 16. CDR3 in DNA: TGTGCCAGCAGCTTGTGGTTAGGGACAGGGGGCATTGTCAGTCCTGAAGCTTTCTTT. Translation gives CASSLWLGTGGIVSPEAFF.

The V call is TRBV9, the J call TRBJ2-3, with 9 bases that match TRBD2. V trimming: 2 bases; J trimming: 0 bases; junction bases outside the gene matches: 10. The CDR3 length is 18 residues. Per the germline V gene, CDR1 is SGDLS and CDR2 is YYNGEE. In DNA form, the CDR3 reads TGTGCCAGCAGCGTTCGAGGGGCGACTAGCGGAAGCACAGATACGCAGTATTTT. This sequence encodes CASSVRGATSGSTDTQYF.

This clone has only one observation. The chain employs TRBV5-8 and TRBJ2-7; 8 bases align to TRBD1. The CDR3 sequence is 14 residues long. CDR1 is SGHTS, CDR2 YDEGEE, per germline. Trimming at V came to 0 bases and at J to 7 bases, leaving 6 bases not matched to a gene. CDR3 in DNA: TGTGCCAGCAGCTTGGGACAGGGGTTTGGGGAGCAGTACTTC. This encodes CASSLGQGFGEQYF.

In DNA, the CDR3 is TGTGCCAGCAGTCCCCTGGCAGGGGGGAATTCACCCCTCCACTTT. It translates to CASSPLAGGNSPLHF. The chain joins TRBV27 to TRBJ1-6; 7 nucleotides line up with TRBD1. The CDR3 has 15 residues. Germline V gene lookup returns CDR1 MNHEY and CDR2 SMNVEV (reference sequence). J gave up 7 bases and V 5 bases, and 8 bases lay outside the gene matches.

This clone was counted between two and nine times. The V and J genes are TRBV27 and TRBJ2-6; no clear D. Germline CDR1 is MNHEY and CDR2 is SMNVEV (reference sequence). The CDR3 covers 13 residues. V was shortened by 6 bases and J by 0 bases, with 3 bases between the two germline ends. The CDR3 sequence is CASRASGANVLTF. CDR3 DNA: TGTGCCAGCAGAGCCTCTGGGGCCAACGTCCTGACTTTC.

The chain links TRBV24-1 to TRBJ2-5; TRBD2 matches at 8 bases. Germline CDR1 and CDR2: KGHDR and SFDVKD. This CDR3 is built from 15 residues. V dropped 1 base and J dropped 1; count of bases not matched to a gene: 1. The CDR3 loop is CATSDFRGGQETQYF. Written as DNA, the CDR3 is TGTGCCACCAGTGATTTTCGGGGGGGCCAAGAGACCCAGTACTTC.

The chain uses TRBV6-2 or TRBV6-3 and TRBJ2-7, with D perhaps TRBD2 (6 bases). Trimming removed 2 bases from V and 1 base from J, with 9 bases in between. This CDR3 comprises 14 residues. The V gene's germline CDR1 is MNHEY and CDR2 SVGEGT. This chain's CDR3 is CASSYRAGSYEQYF. CDR3 bases: TGTGCCAGCAGTTACCGGGCGGGGTCCTACGAGCAGTACTTC.

J is TRBJ1-2 and V is TRBV6-1; possible D gene TRBD1, 5 bases. Trimming cost V 3 bases and J 0 bases, with 14 bases left between them. The CDR3 loop spans 16 amino acids. Germline CDR1 and CDR2: MNHNS and SASEGT. For the CDR3, the DNA is TGTGCCAGCAGTGATTATAGGGGTCTATCTAACTATGGCTACACCTTC. Protein: CASSDYRGLSNYGYTF.

The chain joins TRBV19 to TRBJ1-3; possibly TRBD1 for D (5 bases). Germline CDR1 reads LNHDA; CDR2 reads SQIVND (reference sequence). Trimming removed 6 bases from V and 10 bases from J, with 19 bases in between. The CDR3 has 14 residues. CDR3 amino acids: CASSRSGLGGTIYF. The CDR3 region has the DNA TGTGCCAGTAGCCGGTCCGGGTTGGGGGGAACCATATATTTT.